This TCR beta chain was obtained from a study of CD8+CD57+ T cells in acquired aplastic anemia. Study context: DNA per sorted CD4+ or CD8+ sample ranged roughly 0.17 to 27.4 ug, averaging 3.2 ug. For CD4+ cells, healthy donors had an average of about 10 million reads. Study-wide findings and caveats: Patients and controls had CD8+ Simpson's diversity values that were not significantly distinct. Patients and controls turned out to have 25 to 30 CD8+ CDR3 sequences in common.

The V gene's germline CDR1 is ENHRY and CDR2 SYGVKD. V lost 0 bases and J 0 bases, leaving 5 bases between the germline ends. This CDR3 is built from 15 residues. Genomic DNA, the template, was used for profiling of the TCR beta VDJ and CDR3. TCRdb ran MiXCR on the reads and lists one entry per CDR3 protein. The repertoire holds 33,000 or so distinct CDR3 sequences, 65% to 80% seen once, with roughly 22% in the top ten. There are a few counts of this clonotype. What it binds is not known. The sample consisted of sorted CD4+, CD8+, or CD8+CD57+ T cells (not recorded which) from PBMCs. This sequence was found in a human donor in good health, serving as a control. The chain is built from TRBV10-3 and TRBJ1-4; no definite D call. The CDR3 is CAISESGTTNEKLFF. DNA of the CDR3: TGTGCCATCAGTGAGTCGGGGACAACTAATGAAAAACTGTTTTTT.